Described below is a single T cell receptor beta chain sequence and its context. What this receptor recognizes is not known. Per-base quality was not reported, and no clone a single base away is much larger than it. The data belong to a study (dated by TCRdb to about 2016). Trimming takes 2 bases from V and 6 bases from J, and the germline ends sit 25 bases apart. Reading from cysteine to phenylalanine, the CDR3 counts 18 amino acids. Only the CDR3 region is kept as DNA, spanning 54 bases read in frame from base 1. Receptors were amplified or captured by RT-PCR. The reads were generated on an Illumina MiSeq. TCRdb reran the public reads through fastp at Q25 and MiXCR, keeping productive beta chains. Identical CDR3 protein sequences are pooled into one entry, listed with their most common genes and DNA. In all, the sample holds more than 550,000 distinct CDR3 sequences, and approximately 15% of those were seen once. 3.6% of the sample belongs to the ten largest clones.

This receptor was taken from a female donor in good health, serving as a healthy control. The rearranged chain carries TRBV12-3 or TRBV12-4 and TRBJ1-2; the D gene identity is not certain. The sequenced sample consisted of memory CD4+ T cells from blood. The CDR3 here reads CASSLLSSQRRIGHGYTF. The DNA is as follows: TGTGCCAGCAGTTTATTATCATCACAGAGACGAATCGGTCATGGCTACACCTTC.